This TCR beta chain stems from a study of T cells in localized non-small cell lung cancer. This clone was counted between two and nine times. The antigen is unknown. Assay used: immunoSEQ multiplex PCR; TCRdb lists only in-frame clones, some missing. Of 1,000 to 1,500 clones in the sample, 15% to 25% were seen once. Whole-study results and caveats: The tumor had only one region sequenced, so heterogeneity remains possible. There was an association of higher blood T cell density with longer overall survival. Of the tissues analyzed, uninvolved adjacent lung showed maximal T cell clonality, greater than tumor. Of the top 100 tumor clones, median roughly 60 were in adjacent lung, more than 25 among its top 100.

V dropped 5 bases and J dropped 1; count of bases not matched to a gene: 4. CDR3 size: 14 residues. Germline V gene data show CDR1 as MNHGY and CDR2 as SAAAGT. The material sequenced was normal lung tissue next to the tumor, taken before any cancer treatment. The sequence was collected from a man aged 40 to 75 with stage I squamous cell lung carcinoma. The J gene is TRBJ2-7, the V gene TRBV6-8; 8 positions agree with TRBD1. The CDR3 loop is CASSRTGRSYEQYF. The CDR3 region has the DNA TGTGCCAGCAGTAGGACAGGGAGGTCCTACGAGCAGTACTTC.